The 3 T cell receptor beta chains listed next were all sequenced from one sample in a study of blood T cell repertoires in COVID-19. Profiled with immunoSEQ multiplex PCR; TCRdb holds only in-frame clones, not every one. The sample consists of 250,000 or so clones, around 87% of them appearing once. Sequences were obtained from PBMCs or T cells enriched from blood (not recorded which). These receptors all stem from a woman aged 50 to 65 who had recovered from COVID-19.

This chain links TRBV2 with TRBJ2-7; no definite D call. Germline CDR1 reads SNHLY; CDR2 reads FYNNEI. V was pared by 8 bases and J by 6 bases, with 14 bases between. The CDR3 consists of 12 residues. CDR3 protein: CASGVIHTEQYF. The CDR3 DNA sequence: TGTGCCAGCGGAGTAATACACACCGAGCAGTACTTC.

J is TRBJ1-4 and V is TRBV18; 7 bases are a match to TRBD1. Germline V gives CDR1 KGHSH, CDR2 LQKENI. This CDR3 is built from 14 residues. Trimming cost V 4 bases and J 6 bases; bases outside gene matches: 5. This CDR3 reads CASSRRQGDEKLFF. In DNA, the CDR3 is TGTGCCAGCTCACGCCGGCAGGGGGATGAAAAACTGTTTTTT.

This clone was recorded only once. The CDR3 reads CASRETPGQGPNEQFF. As DNA, the CDR3 is TGTGCCAGCAGGGAAACTCCGGGACAGGGGCCCAATGAGCAGTTCTTC. The rearrangement uses TRBV28 and TRBJ2-1; TRBD1 matches 10 bases. The germline CDR1 and CDR2 sequences are MDHEN and SYDVKM. With V trimmed by 6 bases and J by 6 bases, 11 bases remained unmatched. This CDR3 has 16 amino acids.